This T cell receptor beta chain was documented in a study of beta chain features in type 1 diabetes. The V segment lost 4 bases and the J segment 5 bases; nucleotides outside the gene matches: 12. Looked up from germline, CDR1 is LNHDA and CDR2 is SQIVND (reference sequence). CDR3 length: 18 amino acids. Without exception, sorted populations had purity beyond 95%. The authors reverse transcribed all of the isolated RNA, so sequencing captured expressed TCRB transcripts. About 1 million reads, on average, came from each of the stem cell-like memory T cell samples. Clones were sequenced by immunoSEQ multiplex PCR, and TCRdb holds only the in-frame ones, with some missing. Among about 110,000 clones listed, less than 40% were seen once.

The TCR was taken from a woman aged 18-29 years in good health. The rearrangement uses TRBV19 and TRBJ2-6; 9 bases match TRBD1. Sequenced material: stem cell memory CD4+ T cells from blood. The CDR3 nucleotides are TGTGCCAGTAGTACGACCGGGACAGGGATGTCTCGGGCCAACGTCCTGACTTTC. It is translated as CASSTTGTGMSRANVLTF.